This entry lists 31 T cell receptor beta chains sequenced from one sample in a study of shared clonotypes between healthy human individuals. The method was immunoSEQ multiplex PCR; TCRdb's version includes in-frame clones alone and lacks a portion of them. Here the sample spans approximately 980,000 clones, approximately 76% being singletons. Sequencing input: memory CD4+ T cells sorted from blood. This sample's subset: CD45RA-negative fraction. The receptors were sampled from a man aged 18 to 30 in good health.

V gene TRBV10-1 combines with J gene TRBJ2-1; TRBD2 matches 9 bases. The CDR3 contains 14 residues. CDR1 and CDR2 from the germline V gene are WNHNN and SYGVQD (reference sequence). Unmatched junction bases numbered 6, after V lost 4 bases and J lost 8 bases. Here the CDR3 DNA reads TGCGCCAGCAGTGTTGCTAGCGGGGAAGATGAGCAGTTCTTC. It yields the protein CASSVASGEDEQFF.

V gene TRBV5-4 combines with J gene TRBJ1-2, with D possibly matching TRBD1 (5 bases). The V gene's germline CDR1 is SGHNT and CDR2 YYREEE (reference sequence). The CDR3 has 14 residues. V lost 0 bases and J 5 bases, leaving 11 bases between the germline ends. Here the CDR3 reads CASSLAADTYGYTF. CDR3 nucleotides: TGTGCCAGCAGCTTGGCGGCGGACACTTATGGCTACACCTTC.

The CDR3 nucleotides are TGTGCCAGCAGGGATCGGACAGGGGGCAATCGAGAGACCCAGTACTTC. It yields the protein CASRDRTGGNRETQYF. The chain uses TRBV2 and TRBJ2-5; TRBD1 matches at 11 bases. Trimming took 6 bases from V and 4 from J; bases not matched to a gene: 10. The CDR3 runs 16 residues. In germline, CDR1 is SNHLY, CDR2 FYNNEI.

The chain uses TRBV5-6 and TRBJ1-4; possibly TRBD1 for D (6 bases). The CDR3 loop spans 14 amino acids. The germline V gene encodes CDR1 SGHDT and CDR2 YYEEEE. The V and J ends lost 6 bases and 8 bases respectively, with 17 bases between them. The DNA of the CDR3 is TGTGCCAGCACCCCCGGGGGGCGAGGCGAAAAACTGTTTTTT. The encoded protein is CASTPGGRGEKLFF.

The V gene is TRBV5-1, the J gene TRBJ2-2; D call uncertain. The V end was cut by 4 bases, the J end by 0 bases, with 10 bases between. The CDR3 runs to 15 residues. The germline gives CDR1 SGHRS, CDR2 YFSETQ. This CDR3 reads CASSPQQANTGELFF. The CDR3 DNA is TGCGCCAGCAGCCCCCAGCAGGCGAACACCGGGGAGCTGTTTTTT.

This clone was counted only a few times. The chain carries TRBV7-2 and TRBJ1-6; 12 bases are shared with TRBD1. The length of the CDR3 is 15 residues. With 0 bases clipped from V and 13 bases from J, the junction kept 4 bases outside the gene matches. Germline lookup yields CDR1 SGHTA and CDR2 FQGNSA. CDR3 loop: CASSLAGTGGDPLHF. CDR3 coding DNA: TGTGCCAGCAGCTTAGCTGGGACAGGGGGCGACCCCCTCCACTTT.

The chain combines TRBV5-1 with TRBJ1-1, with D maybe TRBD1 (6 bases). Trimming removed 3 bases from V and 8 bases from J, with 14 bases in between. CDR1 and CDR2 from the germline V gene are SGHRS and YFSETQ. The CDR3 contains 13 residues. CDR3 DNA: TGCGCCAGCAGCTATTTAACAGGGATGGAAGCTTTCTTT. Its protein is CASSYLTGMEAFF.

This clone was seen a handful of times. The chain couples TRBV5-6 to TRBJ1-5; 12 nucleotides match TRBD1. Trimming removed 4 bases from V and 14 bases from J; junction bases left unmatched: 7. CDR1 SGHDT and CDR2 YYEEEE come from the germline V gene. The CDR3 sequence is 13 residues long. CDR3 in DNA: TGTGCCAGCAGCCTAGGCGGGACAGGGGGCAAGCATTTT. It yields the protein CASSLGGTGGKHF.

The genes are TRBV19 and TRBJ2-3; D may be TRBD2 (6 bases). Trimming left V 6 bases short and J 1 base short, with 17 bases between. This CDR3 has 16 amino acids. Germline V gene data show CDR1 as LNHDA and CDR2 as SQIVND (reference sequence). The CDR3 spells CASRMGFGGGTDTQYF. The CDR3 nucleotides read TGTGCCAGTAGGATGGGTTTCGGGGGAGGCACAGATACGCAGTATTTT.

This clone was recorded once. The J gene is TRBJ2-5, the V gene TRBV7-2, with D possibly matching TRBD2 (6 bases). The germline gives CDR1 SGHTA, CDR2 FQGNSA. V was shortened by 3 bases and J by 3 bases, with 8 bases between the two germline ends. The CDR3 has 13 residues. In nucleotides, the CDR3 is TGTGCCAGCAGCTTTAGCGGAAAAGAGACCCAGTACTTC. It codes for CASSFSGKETQYF.

V is TRBV5-6 and J is TRBJ2-7, with 8 bases fitting TRBD1. Germline CDR1 is SGHDT and CDR2 is YYEEEE. This CDR3 comprises 15 residues. V lost 0 bases, J lost 4 bases, and 6 bases stayed unmatched. Written as DNA, the CDR3 is TGTGCCAGCAGCTTGGCGCGGACAGGGATTTACGAGCAGTACTTC. This encodes CASSLARTGIYEQYF. The variable domain in full, completed from reference TRBV5-6 and TRBJ2-7, reads DAGVTQSPTHLIKTRGQQVTLRCSPKSGHDTVSWYQQALGQGPQFIFQYYEEEERQRGNFPDRFSGHQFPNYSSELNVNALLLGDSALYLCASSLARTGIYEQYFGPGTRLTVT.

V is TRBV7-2 and J is TRBJ1-6, with a possible D match to TRBD1 (5 bases). Germline V lookup: CDR1 SGHTA, CDR2 FQGNSA. This CDR3 comprises 14 residues. Trimming cost V 10 bases and J 7 bases, with 17 bases left between them. Written as DNA, the CDR3 is TGTGCCACCCGACCGGGGCAGAGAAATTCACCCCTCCACTTT. Translating it yields CATRPGQRNSPLHF.

This clone was observed once. The gene calls are TRBV30 and TRBJ1-2; weak D call: TRBD1 (5 bases). Germline values: CDR1 GTSNPN, CDR2 SVGIG (reference sequence). CDR3 length: 11 residues. The CDR3 here is CAQGDNYGYTF. CDR3 nucleotide sequence: TGTGCGCAGGGTGATAACTATGGCTACACCTTC.

The table lists this clone with a count of one. The rearrangement uses TRBV5-6 and TRBJ1-2; 9 bases align to TRBD1. Germline CDR1 and CDR2: SGHDT and YYEEEE. V trimming: 4 bases; J trimming: 3 bases; junction bases outside the gene matches: 1. CDR3 length: 13 amino acids. CDR3 protein: CASSRDRDYGYTF. Here the CDR3 DNA reads TGTGCCAGCAGCCGGGACAGGGACTATGGCTACACCTTC. Looking up the rest from reference TRBV5-6 and TRBJ1-2 gives the full variable domain: DAGVTQSPTHLIKTRGQQVTLRCSPKSGHDTVSWYQQALGQGPQFIFQYYEEEERQRGNFPDRFSGHQFPNYSSELNVNALLLGDSALYLCASSRDRDYGYTFGSGTRLTVV.

V and J are TRBV5-1 and TRBJ2-3; TRBD2 might be the D (7 bases). Germline CDR1 and CDR2: SGHRS and YFSETQ. The CDR3 totals 15 residues. The ends were cut back, 1 base at V and 4 bases at J, with 13 bases in the middle. In nucleotides, the CDR3 is TGCGCCAGCAGCTTGCGCGGGGGCGGGGCAGATACGCAGTATTTT. It translates to CASSLRGGGADTQYF.

This clone was recorded a few times. This chain connects TRBV28 to TRBJ1-2, with TRBD1 as a possible D gene (5 bases). Trimming left V 5 bases short and J 3 bases short, with 13 bases between. The CDR3 length is 14 residues. Germline V gene lookup returns CDR1 MDHEN and CDR2 SYDVKM. The DNA for the CDR3 is TGTGCCAGCAGTCCCCCCGGCAGGGACTATGGCTACACCTTC. This translates into CASSPPGRDYGYTF.

The chain has TRBV6-6 and TRBJ2-1, with 7 bases aligning to TRBD1. CDR1 MNHNY and CDR2 SVGAGI come from the germline V gene (reference sequence). V lost 3 bases to trimming and J lost 12 bases; unmatched junction nucleotides: 8. This CDR3 is built from 13 residues. The CDR3 DNA is TGTGCCAGCAGTTATTCGTACAGGGGTCCGCAGTTCTTC. It codes for CASSYSYRGPQFF.

This clone was counted once. Other DNA sequences within the sample encode an identical CDR3. The chain joins TRBV2 to TRBJ2-3; a weak D match, TRBD2 (6 bases). Trimming pared 8 bases from V and 4 bases from J, leaving 10 bases between. This CDR3 is 12 amino acids long. In germline, CDR1 is SNHLY, CDR2 FYNNEI. The CDR3 loop reads CASRRGPDTQYF. In nucleotides, the CDR3 is TGTGCCAGCCGGCGGGGCCCAGATACGCAGTATTTT.

The gene calls are TRBV5-4 and TRBJ2-7, with D unclear. The CDR3 sequence is 14 residues long. Trimming left V 2 bases short and J 5 bases short, with 14 bases between. Germline V gene data show CDR1 as SGHNT and CDR2 as YYREEE (reference sequence). This CDR3 reads CASSLQGINHEQYF. In DNA, the CDR3 is TGTGCCAGCAGCTTACAAGGGATCAACCACGAGCAGTACTTC.

Details on this clone: The junction shows a germline mismatch at one end, possibly a read error. The same CDR3 arises from other DNA sequences in this sample as well. This sequence joins TRBV5-1 and TRBJ2-5; TRBD1 agrees at 9 bases. Germline CDR1 SGHRS, CDR2 YFSETQ. This CDR3 has 14 amino acids. CDR3 DNA: TGCGCTAGCAGCTTGGGGACAGGGCGCGAGACCCAGTACTTC. Protein sequence: CASSLGTGRETQYF. Full variable domain (outside the CDR3, taken from reference TRBV5-1 and TRBJ2-5): KAGVTQTPRYLIKTRGQQVTLSCSPISGHRSVSWYQQTPGQGLQFLFEYFSETQRNKGNFPGRFSGRQFSNSRSEMNVSTLELGDSALYLCASSLGTGRETQYFGPGTRLLVL.

The chain carries TRBV6-5 and TRBJ2-3, with D hard to call. This CDR3 contains 13 residues. The germline V gene encodes CDR1 MNHEY and CDR2 SVGAGI. V was shortened by 7 bases and J by 7 bases, with 15 bases between the two germline ends. CDR3 nucleotides: TGTGCCAGCACCCCCCCCCGCACGAATACGCAGTATTTT. As protein: CASTPPRTNTQYF.

A few counts support this clone. The V gene is TRBV6-6, the J gene TRBJ2-7, with 7 bases matching TRBD1. The CDR3 has 14 amino acids. With 6 bases clipped from V and 2 bases from J, the junction kept 7 bases outside the gene matches. Germline loops: CDR1 MNHNY, CDR2 SVGAGI (reference sequence). Here the CDR3 reads CASSPGQTTYEQYF. The CDR3 region has the DNA TGTGCCAGCAGCCCGGGACAGACTACCTACGAGCAGTACTTC.

This chain uses TRBV10-3 with TRBJ1-4; possible D gene TRBD1, 6 bases. This CDR3 contains 16 residues. Germline CDR1 is ENHRY and CDR2 is SYGVKD. The ends were cut back, 8 bases at V and 9 bases at J, with 25 bases in the middle. CDR3 in DNA: TGTGCCATCCGATACCTCACTAAAAGACAGGCGAAAAAACTGTTTTTT. This translates into CAIRYLTKRQAKKLFF.

This rearrangement joins TRBV19 to TRBJ1-5, with unresolved D. Germline V gives CDR1 LNHDA, CDR2 SQIVND (reference sequence). Trimming shortened V by 4 bases and J by 6 bases, and 16 bases separated the two germline ends. The CDR3 spans 15 residues. CDR3 sequence reads: CASSKTTGLGQPQHF. CDR3 in DNA: TGTGCCAGTAGTAAAACTACTGGGTTAGGTCAGCCCCAGCATTTT.

This clone turned up a few times. This chain connects TRBV18 to TRBJ1-2; TRBD1 might be the D (5 bases). The CDR3 runs 13 residues. From germline, CDR1 is KGHSH and CDR2 LQKENI. V was trimmed by 2 bases and J by 8 bases, leaving 12 bases between them. Here the CDR3 reads CASSPESGRGYTF. The CDR3, as DNA: TGTGCCAGCTCACCAGAGTCAGGGAGGGGCTACACCTTC.

This clone was counted between two and nine times. V gene TRBV27 combines with J gene TRBJ1-6; 7 positions agree with TRBD1. Germline values: CDR1 MNHEY, CDR2 SMNVEV (reference sequence). This CDR3 contains 15 residues. V was clipped by 6 bases and J by 7 bases; unmatched bases: 9. CDR3 sequence: CASRWGQKQNSPLHF. The CDR3 DNA sequence: TGTGCCAGCAGATGGGGACAGAAACAAAATTCACCCCTCCACTTT.

A note on this clone: A much larger clone lies one base from this, so it may be a read error. This chain joins TRBV29-1 and TRBJ2-1; unclear D gene. The V end was cut by 3 bases, the J end by 7 bases, with 7 bases between. Germline V CDR1 and CDR2: SQVTM, ANQGSEA. The CDR3 has 11 residues. CDR3 sequence (DNA): TGCAGCGTTGACTGGGTAAATGAGCAGTTCTTC. Encoded protein: CSVDWVNEQFF.

This clone appeared a single time. V gene TRBV28 combines with J gene TRBJ2-4, with a weak D call TRBD2 (6 bases). The germline CDR1 and CDR2 sequences are MDHEN and SYDVKM. This CDR3 is 15 amino acids long. Trimming removed 6 bases from V and 7 bases from J, with 19 bases in between. CDR3 DNA sequence: TGTGCCAGCAGGTCTGCTAGCGCCTTGGAGAACATTCAGTACTTC. This sequence encodes CASRSASALENIQYF.

The chain uses TRBV11-3 and TRBJ2-1, with 10 bases aligning to TRBD2. Germline loops: CDR1 SGHNT, CDR2 YENEEA. V dropped 2 bases and J dropped 9; count of bases not matched to a gene: 4. CDR3 size: 14 residues. The CDR3 reads CASSLSSGSGEQFF. The CDR3 DNA follows: TGTGCCAGCAGCTTATCTAGCGGGAGTGGTGAGCAGTTCTTC.

The chain carries TRBV4-1 and TRBJ2-1, with D possibly being TRBD2 (5 bases). Germline CDR1 MGHRA, CDR2 YSYEKL. The V and J ends lost 1 base and 2 bases respectively, with 15 bases between them. The CDR3 is 17 amino acids. In DNA, the CDR3 is TGCGCCAGCAGCCAAGGGCGGGCCCGAGGCCCCTACAATGAGCAGTTCTTC. It translates to CASSQGRARGPYNEQFF.

This clone was counted once. The chain employs TRBV30 and TRBJ2-5; TRBD1 aligns across 7 bases. V dropped 0 bases and J dropped 7; count of bases not matched to a gene: 11. The V gene's germline CDR1 is GTSNPN and CDR2 SVGIG (reference sequence). CDR3 size: 15 residues. The CDR3 nucleotides are TGTGCCTGGAGTGTAATAACAGGGGCGATTTGGACCCAGTACTTC. The encoded protein is CAWSVITGAIWTQYF.